This T cell receptor beta chain was captured by sequencing in a study of blood T cell repertoires in COVID-19. The CDR3 length is 12 residues. Trimming removed 6 bases from V and 10 bases from J, with 13 bases in between. Germline V gene data show CDR1 as MNHEY and CDR2 as SVGEGT. Only in-frame clones appear in the TCRdb table, and some are missing; sequencing was by immunoSEQ multiplex PCR. The sample carries about 97,000 clones, about 86% recorded once. The sample comprised peripheral blood. The genes are TRBV6-2 or TRBV6-3 and TRBJ1-5, with D possibly TRBD1 on 5 matching bases. The clonotype was recovered from a man in his forties or fifties with COVID-19, enrolled during active disease. The CDR3 loop reads CASSLAQGPQHF. The CDR3 bases are TGTGCCAGCAGCTTAGCCCAGGGACCCCAGCATTTT.